Sequencing of this TCR beta chain was carried out in a study of blood T cell repertoires in COVID-19 (TCRdb year 2020). About the investigation overall: The collaborator samples originated in the United States, Italy and Spain and spanned the acute and convalescent phases of COVID-19. The repertoires were made available in a free public database intended to serve as a resource for research on the immune response to SARS-CoV-2. A de-identified subject ID, COVID-19 status, age in years and sex were almost always included in the sample metadata. The prospective study material was composed of cDNA or gDNA derived from T cells, B-cell-depleted T cells, or PBMCs. The dataset comprised deeply sampled blood TCRbeta repertoires from subjects exposed to, actively infected with, or recovered from COVID-19. Where available, HLA class I and class II types were obtained from metadata supplied by the sample provider rather than from assay-based typing. The samples were drawn from two sources: the first 160 participants of the ongoing ImmuneRACE study, and 1,254 subjects contributed by 6 global collaborators. Beyond this particular receptor, the publication reports: The quantity of clinical and demographic metadata differed by source and by participant and was supplied without curation.

Taken from cysteine to phenylalanine, the CDR3 has 19 residues. The only DNA kept is the CDR3, 57 bases in frame from the first base. CDR1 and CDR2 (KGHDR, SFDVKD) derive from the germline V gene. V trim: 4 bases; J trim: 3 bases; unmatched bases: 14. The immunoSEQ Assay, a bias-controlled multiplex PCR, was used to amplify TCRbeta CDR3 regions from genomic DNA. The authors processed their data as follows. Within the assay, amplification of reference gene primers was used to estimate how many nucleated cells each sample contained. To quantify the absolute abundance of each unique TCRbeta CDR3 rearrangement, sequence reads were collapsed and filtered. For each sample, productive Simpson clonality was calculated by taking the square root of Simpson's diversity index across productive rearrangements. TCRdb took this table from immuneACCESS and kept in-frame rearrangements with V and J called. Such tables lack part of the clones; where checked against another copy, unresolved V genes explain under half of the gap, and the rest is unexplained. From that table come the V and J calls and clone size; the DNA was used to work out D and trimming. Within this sample are some 210,000 clones, with roughly 82% of them counted one time only. Clones ranked in the top ten supply roughly 12% of the sample.

The collaborating institutions used their own protocols to collect whole blood in K2EDTA tubes. For TCRbeta analysis, collaborators shipped samples in one of three forms: frozen whole blood, isolated PBMCs, or DNA extracted from either of those sample types. The table lists this clone with a few counts. There is no known antigen for this receptor. Base qualities are not at hand, and no much larger clone is one base apart. The chain couples TRBV24-1 to TRBJ2-2; 9 junctional bases match TRBD1. The clonotype comes from a woman aged 40 to 55 with acute or convalescent COVID-19. Sequencing used peripheral blood. The sequenced DNA is TGTGCCACCAGTGACCCAAAAAATGACAGGGGGAAGTACACCGGGGAGCTGTTTTTT. It translates to CATSDPKNDRGKYTGELFF.